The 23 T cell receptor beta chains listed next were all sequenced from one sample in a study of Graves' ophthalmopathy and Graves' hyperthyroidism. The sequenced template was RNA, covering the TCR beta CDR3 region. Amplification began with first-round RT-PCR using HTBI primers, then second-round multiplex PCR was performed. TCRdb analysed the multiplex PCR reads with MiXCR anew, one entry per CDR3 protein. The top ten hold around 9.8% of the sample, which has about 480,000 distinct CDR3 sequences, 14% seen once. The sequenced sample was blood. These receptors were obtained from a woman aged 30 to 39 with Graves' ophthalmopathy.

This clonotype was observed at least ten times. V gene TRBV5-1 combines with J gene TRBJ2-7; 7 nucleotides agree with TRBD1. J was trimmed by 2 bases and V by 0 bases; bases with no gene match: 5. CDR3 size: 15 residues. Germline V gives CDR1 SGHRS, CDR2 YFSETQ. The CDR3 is CASSLAGTAAYEQYF. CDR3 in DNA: TGCGCCAGCAGCTTGGCGGGGACAGCGGCCTACGAGCAGTACTTC. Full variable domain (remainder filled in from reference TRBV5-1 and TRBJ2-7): KAGVTQTPRYLIKTRGQQVTLSCSPISGHRSVSWYQQTPGQGLQFLFEYFSETQRNKGNFPGRFSGRQFSNSRSEMNVSTLELGDSALYLCASSLAGTAAYEQYFGPGTRLTVT.

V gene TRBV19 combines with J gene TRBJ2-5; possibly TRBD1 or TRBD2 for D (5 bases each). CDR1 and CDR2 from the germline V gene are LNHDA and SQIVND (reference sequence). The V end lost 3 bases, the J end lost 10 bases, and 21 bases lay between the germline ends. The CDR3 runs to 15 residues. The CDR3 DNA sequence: TGTGCCAGTAGTATGGAACATGGGACGGTCGGGGACCAGTACTTC. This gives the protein CASSMEHGTVGDQYF.

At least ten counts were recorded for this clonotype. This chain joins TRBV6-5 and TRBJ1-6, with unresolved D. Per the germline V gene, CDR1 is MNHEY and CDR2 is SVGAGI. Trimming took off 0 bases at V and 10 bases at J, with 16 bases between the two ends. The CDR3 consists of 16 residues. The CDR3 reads CASSYSRPGLGSPLHF. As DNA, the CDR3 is TGTGCCAGCAGTTACTCGAGGCCCGGGTTGGGCTCACCCCTCCACTTT.

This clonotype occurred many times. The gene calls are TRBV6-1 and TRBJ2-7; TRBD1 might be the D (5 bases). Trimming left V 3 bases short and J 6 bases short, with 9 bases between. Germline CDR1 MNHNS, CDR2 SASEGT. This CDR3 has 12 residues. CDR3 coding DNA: TGTGCCAGCAGTGACAAGGGGCTCGAGCAGTACTTC. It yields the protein CASSDKGLEQYF.

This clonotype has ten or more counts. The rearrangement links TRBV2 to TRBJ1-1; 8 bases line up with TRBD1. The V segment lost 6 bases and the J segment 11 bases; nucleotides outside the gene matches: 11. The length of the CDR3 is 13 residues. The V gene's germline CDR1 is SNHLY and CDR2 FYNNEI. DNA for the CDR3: TGTGCCAGCAGAATACCTCCGGGACAGGTCGCTTTCTTT. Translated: CASRIPPGQVAFF. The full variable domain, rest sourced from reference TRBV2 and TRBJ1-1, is EPEVTQTPSHQVTQMGQEVILRCVPISNHLYFYWYRQILGQKVEFLVSFYNNEISEKSEIFDDQFSVERPDGSNFTLKIRSTKLEDSAMYFCASRIPPGQVAFFGQGTRLTVV.

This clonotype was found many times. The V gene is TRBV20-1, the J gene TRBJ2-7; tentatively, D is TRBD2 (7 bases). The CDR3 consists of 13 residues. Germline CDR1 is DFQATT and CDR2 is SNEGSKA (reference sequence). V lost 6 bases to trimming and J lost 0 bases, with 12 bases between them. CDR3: CSAIGGLSYEQYF. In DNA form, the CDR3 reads TGCAGTGCGATCGGGGGGCTCTCCTACGAGCAGTACTTC.

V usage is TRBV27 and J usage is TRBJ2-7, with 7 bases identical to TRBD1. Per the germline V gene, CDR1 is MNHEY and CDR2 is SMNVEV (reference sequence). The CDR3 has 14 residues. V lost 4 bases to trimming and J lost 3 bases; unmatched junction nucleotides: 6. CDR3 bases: TGTGCCAGCAGTTGGTCCAGGGGGTACTACGAGCAGTACTTC. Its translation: CASSWSRGYYEQYF.

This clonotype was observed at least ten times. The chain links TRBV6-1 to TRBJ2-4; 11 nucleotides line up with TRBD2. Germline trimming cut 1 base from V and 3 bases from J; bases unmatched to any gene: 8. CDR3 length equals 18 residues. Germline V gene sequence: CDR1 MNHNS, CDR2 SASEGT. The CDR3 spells CASSEVILAGVGKNIQYF. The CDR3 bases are TGTGCCAGCAGTGAAGTAATACTAGCGGGAGTAGGCAAAAACATTCAGTACTTC.

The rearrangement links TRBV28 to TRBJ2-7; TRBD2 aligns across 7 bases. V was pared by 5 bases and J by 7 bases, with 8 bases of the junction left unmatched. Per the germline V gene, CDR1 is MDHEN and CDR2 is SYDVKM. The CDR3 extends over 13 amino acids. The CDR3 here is CASSQGGLGEQYF. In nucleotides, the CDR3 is TGTGCCAGCAGTCAGGGAGGGCTGGGGGAGCAGTACTTC.

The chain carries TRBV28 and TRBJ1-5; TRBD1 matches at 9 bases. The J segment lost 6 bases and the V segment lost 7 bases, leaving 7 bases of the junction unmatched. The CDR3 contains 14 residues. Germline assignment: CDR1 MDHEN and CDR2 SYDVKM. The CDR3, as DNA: TGTGCCAGCATCACGGGACAGGGACGTCAGCCCCAGCATTTT. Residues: CASITGQGRQPQHF.

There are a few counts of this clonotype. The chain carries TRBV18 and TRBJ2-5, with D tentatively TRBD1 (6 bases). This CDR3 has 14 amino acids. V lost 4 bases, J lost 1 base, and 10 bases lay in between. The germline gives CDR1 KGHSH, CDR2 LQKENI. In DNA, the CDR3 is TGTGCCAGCTCACACTCGGACAGCCAAGAGACCCAGTACTTC. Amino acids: CASSHSDSQETQYF.

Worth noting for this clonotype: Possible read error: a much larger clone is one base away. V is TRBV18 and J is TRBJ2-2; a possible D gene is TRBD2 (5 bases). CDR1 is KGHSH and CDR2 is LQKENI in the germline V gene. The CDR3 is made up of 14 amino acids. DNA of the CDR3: TGTGCCAGCTCACCACCAATGAAGTCCGGGGAGCTGTGTTTT. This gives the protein CASSPPMKSGELCF.

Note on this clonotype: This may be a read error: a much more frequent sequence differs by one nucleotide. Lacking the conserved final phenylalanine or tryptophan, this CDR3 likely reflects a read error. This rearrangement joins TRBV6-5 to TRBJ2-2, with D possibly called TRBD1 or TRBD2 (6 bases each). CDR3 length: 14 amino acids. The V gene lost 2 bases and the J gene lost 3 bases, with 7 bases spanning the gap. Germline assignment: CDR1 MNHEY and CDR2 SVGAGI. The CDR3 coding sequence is TGTGCCAGCAGTTACAGGGGGGACACCGGGGAGCTGTTTTAT. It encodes CASSYRGDTGELFY.

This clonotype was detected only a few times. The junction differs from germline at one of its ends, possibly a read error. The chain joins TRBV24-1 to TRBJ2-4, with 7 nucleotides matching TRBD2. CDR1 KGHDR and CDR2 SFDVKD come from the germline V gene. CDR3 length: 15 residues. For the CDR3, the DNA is TGTGCCACCGGGGACGCGGGGAGGGAGGATGACATTAAGTACTTC. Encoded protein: CATGDAGREDDIKYF.

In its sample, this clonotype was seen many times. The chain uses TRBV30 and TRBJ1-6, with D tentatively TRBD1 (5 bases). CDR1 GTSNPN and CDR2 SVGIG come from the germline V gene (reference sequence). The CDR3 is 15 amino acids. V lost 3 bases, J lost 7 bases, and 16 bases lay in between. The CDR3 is CAWRNGGEWNSPLHF. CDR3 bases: TGTGCCTGGAGGAATGGGGGGGAATGGAATTCACCCCTCCACTTT.

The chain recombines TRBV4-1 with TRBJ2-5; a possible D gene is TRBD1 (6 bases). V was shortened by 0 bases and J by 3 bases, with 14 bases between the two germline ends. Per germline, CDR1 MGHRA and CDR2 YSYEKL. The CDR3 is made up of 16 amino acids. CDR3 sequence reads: CASSQDPVDRKETQYF. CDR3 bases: TGCGCCAGCAGCCAAGATCCGGTGGACAGAAAAGAGACCCAGTACTTC.

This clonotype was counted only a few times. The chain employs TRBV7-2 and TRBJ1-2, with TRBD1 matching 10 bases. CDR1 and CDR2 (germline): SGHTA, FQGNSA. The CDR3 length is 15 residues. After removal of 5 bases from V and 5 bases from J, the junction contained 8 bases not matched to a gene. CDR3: CASSPRQGAWYGYTF. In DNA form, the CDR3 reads TGTGCCAGCAGCCCCAGACAGGGGGCTTGGTATGGCTACACCTTC.

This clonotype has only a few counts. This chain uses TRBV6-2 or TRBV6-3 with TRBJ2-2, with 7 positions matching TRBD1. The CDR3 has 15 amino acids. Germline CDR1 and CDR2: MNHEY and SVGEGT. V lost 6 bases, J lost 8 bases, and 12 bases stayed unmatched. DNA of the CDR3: TGTGCCAGCAGGGAACACAGGGGATTGACTGGGGAGCTGTTTTTT. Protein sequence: CASREHRGLTGELFF.

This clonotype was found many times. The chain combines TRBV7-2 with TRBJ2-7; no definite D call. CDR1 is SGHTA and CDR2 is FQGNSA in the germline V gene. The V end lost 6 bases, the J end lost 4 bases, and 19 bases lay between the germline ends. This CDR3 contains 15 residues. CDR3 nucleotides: TGTGCCAGCAGTCATCCCACTCTGGAGAGATACGAGCAGTACTTC. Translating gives CASSHPTLERYEQYF.

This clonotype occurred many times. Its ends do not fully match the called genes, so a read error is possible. CDR3 in DNA: TGTGCCAGCAGCTTAGCAGGGGGTAGAAACACTGAAGCGTTCTTT. It codes for CASSLAGGRNTEAFF. The chain joins TRBV7-6 to TRBJ1-1, with D possibly being TRBD1 (6 bases). The CDR3 covers 15 residues. Per germline, CDR1 SGHVS and CDR2 FNYEAQ.

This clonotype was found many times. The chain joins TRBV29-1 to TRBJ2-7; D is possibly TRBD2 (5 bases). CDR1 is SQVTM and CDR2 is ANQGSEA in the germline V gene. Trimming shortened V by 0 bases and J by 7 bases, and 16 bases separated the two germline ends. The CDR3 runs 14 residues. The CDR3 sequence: CSVEDQTGGREQYF. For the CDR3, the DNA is TGCAGCGTTGAAGATCAGACTGGAGGTCGGGAGCAGTACTTC.

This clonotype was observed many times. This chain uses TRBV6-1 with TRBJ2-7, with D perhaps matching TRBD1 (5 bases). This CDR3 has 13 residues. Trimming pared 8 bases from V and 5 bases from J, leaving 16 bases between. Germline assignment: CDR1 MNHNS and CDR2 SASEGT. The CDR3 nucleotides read TGTGCCAGCCGAGAGACAGCCCTCGACGAGCAGTACTTC. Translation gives CASRETALDEQYF.

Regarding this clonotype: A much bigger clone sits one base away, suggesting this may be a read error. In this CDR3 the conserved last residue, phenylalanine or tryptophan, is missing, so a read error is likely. The CDR3 spells CSAREGRQTPNNYGYTL. The CDR3 bases are TGCAGTGCTAGAGAAGGACGGCAGACACCAAATAACTATGGCTACACCTTG. This chain uses TRBV20-1 with TRBJ1-2; D not resolved. CDR1 and CDR2 (germline): DFQATT, SNEGSKA (reference sequence). The germline V and J ends were trimmed by 0 bases and 1 base, with 18 bases remaining between them. The CDR3 has 17 amino acids.